The clone carrying this T cell receptor (beta chain) was found a few times. Its antigen remains unidentified. Repertoires were generated with immunoSEQ multiplex PCR, while TCRdb's copy carries only in-frame clones and drops some. The sample has tens of thousands of clones; 65% to 80% are singletons. The data derive from a study of vaccination effects on CD4 cells after COVID-19. Across the whole study: At 16 days and one week before vaccination, a couple of convalescent patients gave samples.

Whole-study findings and limits: Clones induced by infection and by vaccine showed marked clonal contraction late after vaccination.

The germline V gene has CDR1 MNHEY and CDR2 SVGEGT. The CDR3 covers 14 residues. Trimming removed 0 bases at V and 5 bases at J, with 9 bases between. Prior to sequencing, the ViraFEST assay stimulated PBMC with viral peptide pools, which expanded the antigen-specific CD4+ T cells. Once cultured for nine to ten days, the cells underwent separation to obtain CD4+ T cells. PCR showed that the person got SARS-CoV-2 infection at some point between March and December 2020. This sample comprised CD4+ T cells from PBMCs cultured with HIV peptides, obtained before COVID-19 vaccination. The subset denotes: HIV-1 Nef peptide pool negative control/reference culture. The clonotype was recovered from a human donor who had a prior SARS-CoV-2 infection. V is TRBV6-2 or TRBV6-3 and J is TRBJ2-3, with D unresolved. CDR3 amino acids: CASSYSQLIDTQYF. For the CDR3, the DNA is TGTGCCAGCAGTTACTCCCAGCTGATAGATACGCAGTATTTT.